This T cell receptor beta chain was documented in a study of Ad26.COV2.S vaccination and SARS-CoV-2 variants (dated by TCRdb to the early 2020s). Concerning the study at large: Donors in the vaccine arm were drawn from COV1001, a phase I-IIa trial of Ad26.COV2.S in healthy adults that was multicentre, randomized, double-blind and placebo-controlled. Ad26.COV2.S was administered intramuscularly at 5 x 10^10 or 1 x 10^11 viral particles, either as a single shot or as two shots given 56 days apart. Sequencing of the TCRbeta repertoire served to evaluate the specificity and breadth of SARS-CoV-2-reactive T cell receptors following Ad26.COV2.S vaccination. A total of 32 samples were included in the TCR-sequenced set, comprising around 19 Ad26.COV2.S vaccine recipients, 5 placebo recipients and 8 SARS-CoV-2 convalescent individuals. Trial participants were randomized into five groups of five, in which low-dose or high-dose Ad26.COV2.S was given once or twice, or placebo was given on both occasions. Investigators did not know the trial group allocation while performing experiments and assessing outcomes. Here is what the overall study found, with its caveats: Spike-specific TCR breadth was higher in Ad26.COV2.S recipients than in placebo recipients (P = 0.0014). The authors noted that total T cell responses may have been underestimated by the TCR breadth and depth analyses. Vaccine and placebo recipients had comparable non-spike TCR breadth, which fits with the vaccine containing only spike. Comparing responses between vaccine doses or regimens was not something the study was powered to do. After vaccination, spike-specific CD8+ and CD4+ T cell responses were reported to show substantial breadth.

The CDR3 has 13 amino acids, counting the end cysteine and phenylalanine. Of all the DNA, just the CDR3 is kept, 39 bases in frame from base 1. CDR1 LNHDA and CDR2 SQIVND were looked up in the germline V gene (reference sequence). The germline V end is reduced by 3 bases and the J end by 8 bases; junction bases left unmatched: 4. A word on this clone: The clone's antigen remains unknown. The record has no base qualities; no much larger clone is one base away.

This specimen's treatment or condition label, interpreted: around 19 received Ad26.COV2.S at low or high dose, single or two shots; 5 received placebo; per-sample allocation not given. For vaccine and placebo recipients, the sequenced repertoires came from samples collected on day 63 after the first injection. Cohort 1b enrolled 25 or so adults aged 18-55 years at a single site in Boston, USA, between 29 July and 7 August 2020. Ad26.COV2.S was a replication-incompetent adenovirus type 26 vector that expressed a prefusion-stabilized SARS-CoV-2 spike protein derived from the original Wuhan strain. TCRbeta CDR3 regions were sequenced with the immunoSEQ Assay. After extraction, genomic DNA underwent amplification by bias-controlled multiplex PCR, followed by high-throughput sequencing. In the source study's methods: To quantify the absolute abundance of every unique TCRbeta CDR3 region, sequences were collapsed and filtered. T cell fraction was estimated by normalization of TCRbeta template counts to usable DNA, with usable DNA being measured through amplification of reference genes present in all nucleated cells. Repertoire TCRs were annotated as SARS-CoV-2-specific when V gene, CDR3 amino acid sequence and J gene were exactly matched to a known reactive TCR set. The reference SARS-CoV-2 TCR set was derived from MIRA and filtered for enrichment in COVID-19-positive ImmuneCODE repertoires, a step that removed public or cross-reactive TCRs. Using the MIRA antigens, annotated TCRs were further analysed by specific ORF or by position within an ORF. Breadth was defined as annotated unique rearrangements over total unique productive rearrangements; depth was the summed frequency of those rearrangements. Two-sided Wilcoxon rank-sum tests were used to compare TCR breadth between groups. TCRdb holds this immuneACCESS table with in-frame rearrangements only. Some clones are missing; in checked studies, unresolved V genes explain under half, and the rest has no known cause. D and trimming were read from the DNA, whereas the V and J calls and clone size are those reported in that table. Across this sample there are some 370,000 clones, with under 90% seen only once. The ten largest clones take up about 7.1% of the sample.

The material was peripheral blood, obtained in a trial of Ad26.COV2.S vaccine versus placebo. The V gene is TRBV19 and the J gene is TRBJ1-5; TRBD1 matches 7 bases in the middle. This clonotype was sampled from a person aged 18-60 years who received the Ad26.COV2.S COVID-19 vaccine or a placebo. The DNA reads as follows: TGTGCCAGTAGTATTTCAGGGGGTGAGCCCCAGCATTTT. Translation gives CASSISGGEPQHF.